This T cell receptor beta chain is drawn from a study of radiotherapy plus CTLA-4 blockade in lung cancer. Trimming took 3 bases from V and 7 from J, leaving 6 bases between them. Germline CDR1 and CDR2: SEHNR and FQNEAQ (reference sequence). The CDR3 is 12 residues long. Assay: immunoSEQ multiplex PCR; the TCRdb copy retains only in-frame clones and omits some. The profile shows roughly 25,000 clones, 65% to 85% of them singletons. The chain employs TRBV7-9 and TRBJ2-2; D unresolved. This specimen was peripheral blood, taken from a patient treated with radiotherapy plus ipilimumab. The sequence derives from a human donor with non-small cell lung cancer who had stable disease on radiotherapy plus ipilimumab. CDR3: CASSFQNGELFF. CDR3 nucleotides: TGTGCCAGCAGCTTTCAAAACGGGGAGCTGTTTTTT.